This TCR beta chain was recovered during a study of neoadjuvant anti-PD-1 for oral cavity cancer. Across the whole study: Most patients had three to four biweekly doses of 3 mg/kg nivolumab before resection. Non-progressing patients received a fourth nivolumab dose near day 43, then surgery on days 50-56.

The method was immunoSEQ multiplex PCR; TCRdb's version includes in-frame clones alone and lacks a portion of them. The table records about 42,000 clones, 75% to 80% of them present only once. Time point described: after neoadjuvant nivolumab, at surgical resection. The patients had HPV-negative, locally advanced oral cavity squamous cell carcinoma. The specimen comprised PBMCs, sampled after nivolumab (anti-PD-1) treatment. The clonotype originates from a person aged 40-85 years with oral cavity squamous cell carcinoma.

The CDR3 region is CASSRLSYEQYF. CDR3 nucleotide sequence: TGTGCCAGCAGTCGTCTCTCCTACGAGCAGTACTTC. The chain is built from TRBV27 and TRBJ2-7; no reliable D call. The CDR3 runs 12 residues. Trimming took off 5 bases at V and 0 bases at J, with 5 bases between the two ends. Germline V gene lookup returns CDR1 MNHEY and CDR2 SMNVEV (reference sequence).